This T cell receptor (beta chain) was recorded in a study of metastatic and nonmetastatic thyroid tumors. TCRdb redid the clone calls on the PCR reads using MiXCR. The data contain about 12,000 clones, 30% to 35% of them singletons. Treatment of any kind had been given to no patient before thyroid surgery. This clone has at least ten counts. The sequence was obtained from a male donor with papillary thyroid cancer or a benign thyroid nodule (not recorded which). Some clones in this sample may be carry-over from other donors' samples. Material: tumor tissue.

CDR3: CAWRGLAVNTGELFF. The CDR3 DNA sequence: TGTGCCTGGCGGGGACTAGCGGTGAACACCGGGGAGCTGTTTTTT. The chain links TRBV30 to TRBJ2-2; 11 bases match TRBD2. This CDR3 comprises 15 residues. From germline, CDR1 is GTSNPN and CDR2 SVGIG (reference sequence). V shed 5 bases, J shed 1 base, and the junction held 3 bases outside the gene matches.